Listed below are T cell receptor beta chains from one sample, sequenced in a study of control samples from healthy donors and cancer patients. Assay used: immunoSEQ multiplex PCR; TCRdb lists only in-frame clones, some missing. The sample has 150,000 to 200,000 clones, more than 80% seen once. The sample taken for sequencing was blood. The receptors originated from a young man in good health. Both conserved end residues are part of each CDR3. Fields, in order: D gene, J gene, V gene, CDR3 DNA, CDR3 protein. The D gene is left open where the match is weak.

>NA|TRBJ1-3|TRBV6-5
TGTGCCAGCAGTACGACAGGTGACTCTGGAAACACCATATATTTT
CASSTTGDSGNTIYF
>NA|TRBJ1-1|TRBV7-2
TGTGCCAGCAGTTTATCTCGCCTCAGCCTAGCTTTCTTT
CASSLSRLSLAFF
>NA|TRBJ1-5|TRBV11-2
TGTGCCAGCAGCTTAGGGGCTCCTCAGCCCCAGCATTTT
CASSLGAPQPQHF
>NA|TRBJ2-1|TRBV9
TGTGCCAGCAGCGCCGGACTTCTCTACAATGAGCAGTTCTTC
CASSAGLLYNEQFF
>NA|TRBJ2-7|TRBV7-2
TGTGCCAGCAGTCGCGACTCGATCTACTCCTACGAGCAGTACTTC
CASSRDSIYSYEQYF
>NA|TRBJ2-3|TRBV5-4
TGTGCCAGCGGAGGCTCGTACACAGATACGCAGTATTTT
CASGGSYTDTQYF
>NA|TRBJ2-3|TRBV30
TGTGCCTGGACTCCTCGGGTTCTAGCGCGAGTAGCTAGCACAGATACGCAGTATTTT
CAWTPRVLARVASTDTQYF
>TRBD1|TRBJ2-2|TRBV6-2/TRBV6-3
TGTGCCAGCAGTTCCCAAAGCGGGACAGGGTACCTAACGGGCACCGGGGAGCTGTTTTTT
CASSSQSGTGYLTGTGELFF
>TRBD2|TRBJ2-5|TRBV5-4
TGTGCCAGCAGCTTGGGCGGGGGGGCCGTTTCGGTGAGAGAGACCCAGTACTTC
CASSLGGGAVSVRETQYF
>NA|TRBJ2-3|TRBV2
TGTGCCAGCACGCAGCGGGTTAGCACAGATACGCAGTATTTT
CASTQRVSTDTQYF
>NA|TRBJ2-5|TRBV27
TGTGCCAGCAGTCCCACCCTTGTTTGGGGTGAGACCCAGTACTTC
CASSPTLVWGETQYF
>NA|TRBJ2-3|TRBV27
TGTGCCAGCAAAGACAGGACTGAGGCAGATACGCAGTATTTT
CASKDRTEADTQYF
>TRBD1|TRBJ1-4|TRBV4-2
TGTGCCAGCAGCCCCCGGACAGGTACTAATAATGAAAAACTGTTTTTT
CASSPRTGTNNEKLFF
>NA|TRBJ2-6|TRBV7-9
TGTGCCAGCAGCTTAGTGGGGGGACGCCCGGTAGCTGGGGCCAACGTCCTGACTTTC
CASSLVGGRPVAGANVLTF
>NA|TRBJ2-7|TRBV21-1
TGTGCCAGCAGCAGAGATACCCGGGACCTTCTCTACGAGCAGTACTTC
CASSRDTRDLLYEQYF
>TRBD2|TRBJ2-5|TRBV5-4
TGTGCCAGCAGCTTAGGGGTAGCGGGAAAGGAGACCCAGTACTTC
CASSLGVAGKETQYF
>NA|TRBJ2-1|TRBV11-2
TGTGCCAGCAGCTTAAGAGGAGACGCCTCCTACAATGAGCAGTTCTTC
CASSLRGDASYNEQFF
>TRBD1|TRBJ1-6|TRBV5-1
TGCGCCAGCAGCCCTGGACAGGGGAATTCACCCCTCCACTTT
CASSPGQGNSPLHF
>TRBD1|TRBJ2-7|TRBV10-1
TGCGCCAGCAGTGAGACAGGGGTGAGCTACGAGCAGTACTTC
CASSETGVSYEQYF
>NA|TRBJ2-1|TRBV30
TGTGCCTGGTGGGAGGGCGTATTAGGGGGTGAGCAGTTCTTC
CAWWEGVLGGEQFF
>NA|TRBJ2-1|TRBV5-6
TGTGCCAGCAGCCTAACGGGTTACAATGAGCAGTTCTTC
CASSLTGYNEQFF
>NA|TRBJ1-2|TRBV28
TGTGCCAGCAGTTTAGGGCAGGGAGCTTATGGCTACACCTTC
CASSLGQGAYGYTF
>TRBD2|TRBJ2-1|TRBV3-1/TRBV3-2
TGTGCCAGCAGCCAAGATCGGCCTAGCGGGAGCGGTGAGCAGTTCTTC
CASSQDRPSGSGEQFF
>NA|TRBJ2-3|TRBV19
TGTGCCAGTAGTATAGCGGGAGAGGTCACAGATACGCAGTATTTT
CASSIAGEVTDTQYF